The next 30 T cell receptor beta chains were all read from a single sample in a study of T-cell reconstitution after alpha-beta-depleted transplantation in children. The TCRbeta library was prepared with unique molecular identifiers. One entry per CDR3 protein results from TCRdb running MiXCR on the PCR reads. Found here are about 600,000 distinct CDR3 sequences, roughly 24% of them singletons; the top ten hold roughly an eighth. The material was PBMCs, mostly from graft donor cells, obtained 360 days after TCRalphabeta/CD19-depleted stem cell transplant. These receptors were obtained from a boy younger than two who had a stem cell transplant for acute myeloid leukemia, so the T cells may come from the graft donor.

This clonotype has more than one count but fewer than ten. The chain is built from TRBV20-1 and TRBJ1-4; D not resolved. V lost 0 bases and J lost 3, with 11 bases in between. CDR3 length: 15 amino acids. CDR1 is DFQATT and CDR2 is SNEGSKA in the germline V gene (reference sequence). The CDR3 reads CSARDHATSNEKLFF. CDR3 nucleotide sequence: TGCAGTGCTAGAGATCACGCGACTTCTAATGAAAAACTGTTTTTT.

The table lists this clonotype with a few counts. This chain joins TRBV12-3 or TRBV12-4 and TRBJ2-5; TRBD2 matches at 7 bases. The V gene end was trimmed by 4 bases and the J gene end by 4 bases; junction bases not matched to a gene: 6. This CDR3 region has 14 residues. CDR3 in amino acids: CASSSGGIRETQYF. As DNA, the CDR3 is TGTGCCAGCAGTTCGGGGGGAATCAGAGAGACCCAGTACTTC.

The chain carries TRBV5-1 and TRBJ2-3, with no clear D. Germline V lookup: CDR1 SGHRS, CDR2 YFSETQ. This CDR3 has 13 amino acids. V was clipped by 3 bases and J by 9 bases, with 14 bases between them. This chain's CDR3 is CASSSNDKGTQYF. DNA of the CDR3: TGCGCCAGCAGCTCCAACGATAAGGGCACGCAGTATTTT.

The J gene is TRBJ2-1, the V gene TRBV11-2; no clear D gene. Per germline, CDR1 SGHAT and CDR2 FQNNGV. This CDR3 spans 13 amino acids. Deletions cut 5 bases from V and 5 bases from J, with 10 bases between. DNA of the CDR3: TGTGCCAGCAGCGTAGGAGCGAACAATGAGCAGTTCTTC. This codes for CASSVGANNEQFF.

A few counts support this clonotype. This chain links TRBV20-1 with TRBJ2-5; no firm D call. Germline values: CDR1 DFQATT, CDR2 SNEGSKA (reference sequence). The CDR3 covers 15 residues. Trimming pared 0 bases from V and 1 base from J, leaving 12 bases between. The chain's CDR3 is CSARDPVSPQETQYF. The CDR3 DNA is TGCAGTGCTAGAGATCCAGTTTCCCCCCAAGAGACCCAGTACTTC.

The sample holds many counts of this clonotype. The chain has TRBV29-1 and TRBJ2-1, with D unresolved. The germline gives CDR1 SQVTM, CDR2 ANQGSEA. CDR3 length: 13 amino acids. V lost 6 bases and J lost 1, with 10 bases in between. The CDR3, as DNA: TGCAGCGTAATGTGGGGATCCTACAATGAGCAGTTCTTC. Its translation: CSVMWGSYNEQFF.

This sequence joins TRBV7-6 and TRBJ2-7; tentative D call: TRBD1 (6 bases). V lost 3 bases, J lost 5 bases, and 29 bases lay in between. The length of the CDR3 is 19 residues. The V gene's germline CDR1 is SGHVS and CDR2 FNYEAQ. CDR3 sequence: CASSFVLDAGRGFRNEQYV. CDR3 DNA: TGTGCCAGCAGCTTCGTTCTCGATGCGGGCAGGGGTTTTAGAAACGAGCAGTACGTC.

In its sample, this clonotype was seen many times. The J gene is TRBJ2-5, the V gene TRBV28; 7 nucleotides agree with TRBD1. V shed 2 bases, J shed 2 bases, and the junction held 5 bases outside the gene matches. The CDR3 consists of 15 residues. Germline V gives CDR1 MDHEN, CDR2 SYDVKM. The CDR3 bases are TGTGCCAGCAGTTTACAGGACAGGCATCAAGAGACCCAGTACTTC. Amino acid sequence: CASSLQDRHQETQYF.

In its sample, this clonotype was seen many times. V usage is TRBV6-5 and J usage is TRBJ2-1; tentative D call: TRBD1 (6 bases). Germline assignment: CDR1 MNHEY and CDR2 SVGAGI. The V end was cut by 2 bases, the J end by 6 bases, with 11 bases between. The CDR3 totals 14 residues. The CDR3 region has the DNA TGTGCCAGCAGTTACGAGGCAGGGGTCAATGAGCAGTTCTTC. Translation: CASSYEAGVNEQFF.

This clonotype showed up just a few times. The V call is TRBV20-1, the J call TRBJ1-3; D is unclear. The CDR3 loop spans 15 amino acids. Germline V lookup: CDR1 DFQATT, CDR2 SNEGSKA (reference sequence). Between the trimmed V and J ends, which lost 0 bases and 0 bases, there was a span of 9 bases. The CDR3: CSARDTAYSGNTIYF. The CDR3 region has the DNA TGCAGTGCTAGAGATACTGCGTACTCTGGAAACACCATATATTTT.

This clonotype was detected only once. This chain links TRBV20-1 with TRBJ1-2; 7 nucleotides match TRBD1. The germline V gene has CDR1 DFQATT and CDR2 SNEGSKA (reference sequence). V dropped 6 bases and J dropped 6; count of bases not matched to a gene: 13. The CDR3 loop spans 14 amino acids. CDR3 amino acids: CSAATPGQRNGYTF. CDR3 sequence (DNA): TGCAGTGCCGCAACGCCGGGACAGCGGAATGGCTACACCTTC.

This clonotype has a handful of counts. The genes are TRBV4-3 and TRBJ2-5; 8 positions agree with TRBD2. The CDR3 runs 16 residues. Unmatched junction bases numbered 8, after V lost 0 bases and J lost 5 bases. Germline values: CDR1 LGHNA, CDR2 YSLEER. CDR3 in DNA: TGCGCCAGCAGCCAAGATTTCCGGGGGGGATGGGAGACCCAGTACTTC. It specifies CASSQDFRGGWETQYF.

The CDR3 is CSAAREGGTHLSGNTIYF. The CDR3 DNA reads TGCAGTGCCGCTAGGGAAGGGGGCACCCATTTATCTGGAAACACCATATATTTT. The chain is built from TRBV20-1 and TRBJ1-3; the match to TRBD1 covers 7 bases. The CDR3 is made up of 18 amino acids. V shed 6 bases and J 1 base; nucleotides not matched to a gene: 18. The germline V gene has CDR1 DFQATT and CDR2 SNEGSKA (reference sequence).

In its sample, this clonotype was seen many times. The chain links TRBV12-3 or TRBV12-4 to TRBJ1-2; D is perhaps TRBD1 (5 bases). The CDR3 has 12 residues. V was clipped by 7 bases and J by 5 bases, with 11 bases between them. The CDR3 is CASKDIRYGYTF. CDR3 nucleotide sequence: TGTGCCAGCAAGGACATTCGGTATGGCTACACCTTC.

This chain links TRBV5-5 with TRBJ2-3; tentative D call: TRBD2 (6 bases). CDR1 is SGHKS and CDR2 is YYEKEE in the germline V gene (reference sequence). This CDR3 has 15 amino acids. The V and J ends lost 2 bases and 3 bases respectively, with 13 bases between them. This chain's CDR3 is CASSFGGTHTDTQYF. The DNA for the CDR3 is TGTGCCAGCAGCTTTGGGGGGACCCATACAGATACGCAGTATTTT.

The J gene is TRBJ2-1, the V gene TRBV7-2, with D unresolved. Germline V gene sequence: CDR1 SGHTA, CDR2 FQGNSA. Deletions cut 1 base from V and 7 bases from J, with 8 bases between. The CDR3 has 13 residues. CDR3 nucleotide sequence: TGTGCCAGCAGCTTAGAAGGGTGGAATGAGCAGTTCTTC. This gives the protein CASSLEGWNEQFF.

This rearrangement joins TRBV29-1 to TRBJ2-1; 9 bases align to TRBD1. V was clipped by 5 bases and J by 8 bases; unmatched bases: 1. Germline-derived CDR1 and CDR2 are SQVTM and ANQGSEA. The CDR3 runs 11 residues. This CDR3 reads CSVRQGDEQFF. CDR3 coding DNA: TGCAGCGTTCGACAGGGGGATGAGCAGTTCTTC.

Comment on this clonotype: One base away lies a much larger clone, so this may be a sequencing read error. The chain employs TRBV27 and TRBJ2-5, with TRBD1 identical over 8 bases. CDR3 length equals 14 residues. V was clipped by 5 bases and J by 2 bases; unmatched bases: 4. Germline CDR1 MNHEY, CDR2 SMNVEV (reference sequence). This CDR3 reads CASSRYRGQETQYF. As DNA, the CDR3 is TGTGCCAGCAGTCGCTACAGGGGGCAAGAGACCCAGTACTTC.

In this sample, this clonotype turned up a few times. The chain has TRBV12-3 or TRBV12-4 and TRBJ2-5; D gene ambiguous. The V and J ends lost 6 bases and 4 bases respectively, with 12 bases between them. The CDR3 has 13 residues. The CDR3 DNA reads TGTGCCAGCAGGCCGAGCCCAATAGAGACCCAGTACTTC. It translates to CASRPSPIETQYF.

Many counts were recorded for this clonotype. The V call is TRBV4-2, the J call TRBJ1-6; a weak D match, TRBD1 (5 bases). Trimming took off 4 bases at V and 0 bases at J, with 19 bases between the two ends. The CDR3 runs 19 residues. Germline V CDR1 and CDR2: LGHNA, YNFKEQ. The CDR3 nucleotides are TGTGCCAGCAGCCTCAGCTCGCCGACAGAATACTCCTATAATTCACCCCTCCACTTT. It is translated as CASSLSSPTEYSYNSPLHF.

This clonotype was recorded at least ten times. The rearrangement links TRBV25-1 to TRBJ2-3; D ambiguous. The CDR3 is made up of 13 amino acids. Between the trimmed V and J ends, which lost 3 bases and 2 bases, there was a span of 6 bases. CDR1 MGHDK and CDR2 SYGVNS come from the germline V gene. In DNA, the CDR3 is TGTGCCAGCAGTGATCAGGCCACAGATACGCAGTATTTT. Its translation is CASSDQATDTQYF.

This CDR3 reads CAKSRQEPYEQYF. CDR3 nucleotide sequence: TGTGCCAAGTCCAGACAGGAGCCCTACGAGCAGTACTTC. The chain is built from TRBV6-4 and TRBJ2-7; TRBD1 is a possible D gene (6 bases). The V and J ends lost 10 bases and 2 bases respectively, with 15 bases between them. Germline-derived CDR1 and CDR2 are MRHNA and SNTAGT. The CDR3 spans 13 residues.

The gene calls are TRBV7-2 and TRBJ1-1, with 7 positions matching TRBD1. This CDR3 is 15 amino acids long. J lost 1 base, V lost 6 bases, and 8 bases had no gene match. From germline, CDR1 is SGHTA and CDR2 FQGNSA. The CDR3 loop reads CASSRTGGQNTEAFF. CDR3 coding DNA: TGTGCCAGCAGTCGGACAGGAGGGCAGAACACTGAAGCTTTCTTT.

In this sample, this clonotype turned up a few times. J is TRBJ2-1 and V is TRBV20-1; 12 positions match TRBD1. The CDR3 is made up of 14 amino acids. V was clipped by 6 bases and J by 8 bases; unmatched bases: 8. Germline assignment: CDR1 DFQATT and CDR2 SNEGSKA (reference sequence). The CDR3, as DNA: TGCAGTGCGGACTCCGGGACAGGGGGCTATGAGCAGTTCTTC. Its translation is CSADSGTGGYEQFF.

DNA of the CDR3: TGTGCCACCAGCAGAGATCTCAACACTGAAGCTTTCTTT. Translating it yields CATSRDLNTEAFF. The V gene is TRBV15, the J gene TRBJ1-1, with D hard to call. Per the germline V gene, CDR1 is LNHNV and CDR2 is YYDKDF (reference sequence). This CDR3 spans 13 amino acids. V lost 0 bases, J lost 2 bases, and 4 bases lay in between.

This clonotype was observed a handful of times. This sequence joins TRBV20-1 and TRBJ2-5; TRBD2 matches at 14 bases. Per the germline V gene, CDR1 is DFQATT and CDR2 is SNEGSKA (reference sequence). This CDR3 region has 17 residues. The V and J ends lost 3 bases and 2 bases, in that order; junction bases with no gene match: 8. Written as DNA, the CDR3 is TGCAGTGCTAGCTCGGGACTAGCGGGGGCCGATCAAGAGACCCAGTACTTC. The encoded protein is CSASSGLAGADQETQYF.

The gene calls are TRBV5-1 and TRBJ2-7, with D tentatively TRBD1 (6 bases). The V gene lost 4 bases and the J gene lost 4 bases, with 18 bases spanning the gap. Germline V lookup: CDR1 SGHRS, CDR2 YFSETQ. This CDR3 region has 15 residues. CDR3 sequence: CASSPGHPNPYEQYV. CDR3 sequence (DNA): TGCGCCAGCAGCCCGGGACATCCTAATCCGTACGAGCAGTACGTC.

The CDR3 spells CASSLTGSSTGELFF. In DNA form, the CDR3 reads TGTGCCAGCAGTCTCACAGGGTCGAGCACCGGGGAGCTGTTTTTT. The chain employs TRBV7-7 and TRBJ2-2; D may be TRBD1 (6 bases). Between the trimmed V and J ends, which lost 6 bases and 4 bases, there was a span of 15 bases. CDR1 and CDR2 from the germline V gene are SSHAT and FNYEAQ (reference sequence). CDR3 length: 15 residues.

The rearrangement links TRBV15 to TRBJ2-7, with D unclear. Germline V CDR1 and CDR2: LNHNV, YYDKDF (reference sequence). The CDR3 has 14 amino acids. V dropped 1 base and J dropped 4 bases, with 11 bases sitting between them. The CDR3 sequence is CATSRVKSVYEQYF. CDR3 in DNA: TGTGCCACCAGCAGAGTGAAGTCCGTATACGAGCAGTACTTC.

This chain uses TRBV7-2 with TRBJ2-7; 11 bases line up with TRBD1. Per germline, CDR1 SGHTA and CDR2 FQGNSA. This CDR3 is 15 amino acids long. J lost 3 bases, V lost 7 bases, and 8 bases had no gene match. The CDR3 reads CASTYAGTGGYEQYF. DNA for the CDR3: TGTGCCAGCACTTATGCCGGGACAGGGGGCTACGAGCAGTACTTC.